These 5 T cell receptor beta chains share one sample of origin, sequenced in a study of OX40 agonist ivuxolimab in advanced cancers. Produced via immunoSEQ multiplex PCR; TCRdb's table is partial and in-frame only. This table has approximately 67,000 clones, around 84% appearing once. This specimen consisted of CD4+ or CD8+ T cells sorted from blood, obtained in a trial of the OX40 agonist ivuxolimab. These receptors were taken from an adult with an advanced solid tumor such as melanoma, head and neck, liver or kidney cancer.

The J gene is TRBJ2-1, the V gene TRBV4-2, with D possibly TRBD2 on 5 matching bases. The CDR3 spans 13 residues. Trimming removed 0 bases at V and 12 bases at J, with 12 bases between. Per the germline V gene, CDR1 is LGHNA and CDR2 is YNFKEQ. This CDR3 is CASSQDRGDRQFF. Here the CDR3 DNA reads TGTGCCAGCAGCCAAGATCGGGGAGATCGGCAGTTCTTC.

This clone appeared once. The rearrangement joins TRBV18 to TRBJ2-1, with a possible D match to TRBD2 (7 bases). Germline V CDR1 and CDR2: KGHSH, LQKENI. The V end was cut by 2 bases, the J end by 7 bases, with 15 bases between. There are 15 residues in the CDR3. Here the CDR3 reads CASSPSGGAGNEQFF. CDR3 bases: TGTGCCAGCTCACCAAGTGGGGGGGCTGGTAATGAGCAGTTCTTC.

The CDR3 sequence: CASSLTGMGTGELFF. The CDR3 bases are TGTGCCAGCAGCTTAACAGGGATGGGCACCGGGGAGCTGTTTTTT. The chain couples TRBV13 to TRBJ2-2; tentative D call: TRBD1 (6 bases). The ends were cut back, 2 bases at V and 4 bases at J, with 11 bases in the middle. CDR3 length: 15 residues. Germline-derived CDR1 and CDR2 are PRHDT and FYEKMQ (reference sequence).

This sequence joins TRBV14 and TRBJ2-1; no reliable D call. Germline V lookup: CDR1 SGHDN, CDR2 FVKESK. Trimming removed 2 bases at V and 4 bases at J, with 15 bases between. The CDR3 contains 16 residues. CDR3 in DNA: TGTGCCAGCAGCCAATCCGGTGGGTTAGAGTACAATGAGCAGTTCTTC. Translating it yields CASSQSGGLEYNEQFF. The full variable domain, in which reference TRBV14 and TRBJ2-1 provide the parts outside the CDR3, is EAGVTQFPSHSVIEKGQTVTLRCDPISGHDNLYWYRRVMGKEIKFLLHFVKESKQDESGMPNNRFLAERTGGTYSTLKVQPAELEDSGVYFCASSQSGGLEYNEQFFGPGTRLTVL.

The chain couples TRBV10-3 to TRBJ2-1; 15 bases match TRBD2. The CDR3 extends over 14 amino acids. Germline V gene data show CDR1 as ENHRY and CDR2 as SYGVKD. J was trimmed by 10 bases and V by 10 bases; bases with no gene match: 8. The CDR3 DNA reads as TGTGCCACCGGGACTAGCGGGGGGCAAGAAGAGCAGTTCTTC. Translation: CATGTSGGQEEQFF.